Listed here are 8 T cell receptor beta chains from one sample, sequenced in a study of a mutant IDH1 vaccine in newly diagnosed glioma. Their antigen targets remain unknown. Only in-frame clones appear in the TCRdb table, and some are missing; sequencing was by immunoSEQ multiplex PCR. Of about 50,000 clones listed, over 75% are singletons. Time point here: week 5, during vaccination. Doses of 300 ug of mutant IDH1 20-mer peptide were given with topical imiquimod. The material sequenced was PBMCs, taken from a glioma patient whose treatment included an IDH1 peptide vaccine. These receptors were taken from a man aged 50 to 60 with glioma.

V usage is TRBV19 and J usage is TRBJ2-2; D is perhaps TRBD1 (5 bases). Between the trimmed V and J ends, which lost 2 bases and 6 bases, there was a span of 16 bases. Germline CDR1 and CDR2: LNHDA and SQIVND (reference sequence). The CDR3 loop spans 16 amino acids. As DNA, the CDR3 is TGTGCCAGTAGTATATGGCAGGGATCCCCCGCCGGGGAGCTGTTTTTT. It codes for CASSIWQGSPAGELFF.

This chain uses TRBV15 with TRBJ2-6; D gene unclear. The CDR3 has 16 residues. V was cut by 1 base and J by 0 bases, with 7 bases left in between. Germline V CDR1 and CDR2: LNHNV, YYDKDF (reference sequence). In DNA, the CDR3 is TGTGCCACCAGCAGAGCGGTGATCTCTGGGGCCAACGTCCTGACTTTC. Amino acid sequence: CATSRAVISGANVLTF.

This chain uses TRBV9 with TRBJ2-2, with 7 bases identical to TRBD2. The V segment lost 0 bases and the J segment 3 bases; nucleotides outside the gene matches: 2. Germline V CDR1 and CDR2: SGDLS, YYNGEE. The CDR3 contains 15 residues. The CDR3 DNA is TGTGCCAGCAGCGTAGGGGGAGGGTACACCGGGGAGCTGTTTTTT. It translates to CASSVGGGYTGELFF. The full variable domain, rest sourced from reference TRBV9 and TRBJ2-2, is DSGVTQTPKHLITATGQRVTLRCSPRSGDLSVYWYQQSLDQGLQFLIQYYNGEERAKGNILERFSAQQFPDLHSELNLSSLELGDSALYFCASSVGGGYTGELFFGEGSRLTVL.

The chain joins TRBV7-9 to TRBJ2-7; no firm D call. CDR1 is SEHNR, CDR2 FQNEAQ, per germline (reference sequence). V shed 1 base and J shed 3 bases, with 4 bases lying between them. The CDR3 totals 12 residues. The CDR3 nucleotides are TGTGCCAGCAGCTTAGTGGGCTACGAGCAGTACTTC. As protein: CASSLVGYEQYF.

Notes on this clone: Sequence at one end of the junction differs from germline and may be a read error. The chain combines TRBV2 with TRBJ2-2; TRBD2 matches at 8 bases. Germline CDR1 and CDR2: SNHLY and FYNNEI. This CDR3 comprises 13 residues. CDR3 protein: CASREGTSGELFF. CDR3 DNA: TGTGCCAGCAGGGAAGGGACTAGCGGGGAGCTGTTTTTT. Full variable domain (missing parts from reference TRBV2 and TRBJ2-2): EPEVTQTPSHQVTQMGQEVILRCVPISNHLYFYWYRQILGQKVEFLVSFYNNEISEKSEIFDDQFSVERPDGSNFTLKIRSTKLEDSAMYFCASREGTSGELFFGEGSRLTVL.

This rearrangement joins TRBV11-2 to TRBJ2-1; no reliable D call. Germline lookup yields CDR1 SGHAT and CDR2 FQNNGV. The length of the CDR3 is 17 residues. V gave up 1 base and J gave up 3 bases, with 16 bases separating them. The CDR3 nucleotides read TGTGCCAGCAGCTTAGTTCGCCGGGCGATCCGCTACAATGAGCAGTTCTTC. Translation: CASSLVRRAIRYNEQFF.

CDR3 region: CAWSFGTGGTDTQYF. The DNA of the CDR3 is TGTGCCTGGTCTTTTGGGACAGGGGGCACAGATACGCAGTATTTT. The chain carries TRBV30 and TRBJ2-3, with TRBD1 matching over 10 bases. Germline V lookup: CDR1 GTSNPN, CDR2 SVGIG (reference sequence). V was pared by 5 bases and J by 1 base, with 6 bases of the junction left unmatched. The CDR3 totals 15 residues.

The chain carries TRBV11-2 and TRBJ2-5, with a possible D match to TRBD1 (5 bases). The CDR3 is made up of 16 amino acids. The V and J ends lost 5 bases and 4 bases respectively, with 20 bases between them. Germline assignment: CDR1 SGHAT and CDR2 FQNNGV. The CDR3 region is CASSPRPRVQAETQYF. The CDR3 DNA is TGTGCCAGCAGCCCCCGCCCCAGGGTTCAGGCAGAGACCCAGTACTTC.